The 23 T cell receptor beta chains below come from one sample, sequenced in a study of human T cells and chemical hapten exposure (dated by TCRdb to about 2021). Unfractionated whole blood was collected in Tempus Blood RNA tubes, and total RNA was extracted from that blood. During library preparation, unique molecular identifiers were attached to individual cDNA molecules so that TCRs could be counted quantitatively and reproducibly. TCRdb reprocessing: public reads trimmed at Q25 with fastp, clones called with MiXCR, in-frame beta chains kept. Rows are unified per CDR3 protein, each entry keeping the most common DNA and genes. The sample records 100,000 to 150,000 distinct CDR3 sequences, over 7% of which are singletons. The ten largest clonotypes hold just over 1.4% of the sample. The sequenced sample was whole blood. The receptors originated from a human donor in good health. Some clones in this sample may be carry-over from other donors' samples. Donor details come from another sample of the same person, matched by shared clones.

The J gene is TRBJ2-1, the V gene TRBV20-1; 11 bases map to TRBD2. The CDR3 is 19 amino acids. Germline lookup yields CDR1 DFQATT and CDR2 SNEGSKA (reference sequence). V lost 0 bases to trimming and J lost 0 bases; unmatched junction nucleotides: 10. This CDR3 reads CSARDETSGSTSSYNEQFF. The DNA for the CDR3 is TGCAGTGCTAGAGATGAAACTAGCGGGAGTACGAGCTCCTACAATGAGCAGTTCTTC.

Remarks on this clonotype: A clone one base away is much larger, so this may be a read error. This sequence joins TRBV6-2 or TRBV6-3 and TRBJ2-7; D unresolved. The CDR3 is 12 amino acids. Germline V gene data show CDR1 as MNHEY and CDR2 as SVGEGT. V was clipped by 5 bases and J by 7 bases, with 12 bases between them. CDR3 residues: CASSPAMLEQYF. The CDR3 DNA follows: TGTGCCAGCAGTCCGGCTATGTTAGAGCAGTACTTC.

At least ten counts were recorded for this clonotype. The genes are TRBV6-5 and TRBJ2-7; 13 positions match TRBD2. Germline loops: CDR1 MNHEY, CDR2 SVGAGI. The junction had 6 bases not matched to a gene; V was cut back by 4 bases and J by 3 bases. This CDR3 contains 16 residues. CDR3 bases: TGTGCCAGCAGTTTCCGGACTAGCGGGAGTGGCTACGAGCAGTACTTC. Encoded protein: CASSFRTSGSGYEQYF.

This clonotype appeared many times. The V and J genes are TRBV5-1 and TRBJ2-3; 9 bases agree with TRBD1. V lost 0 bases to trimming and J lost 5 bases; unmatched junction nucleotides: 13. CDR3 length: 18 residues. Germline V CDR1 and CDR2: SGHRS, YFSETQ. The DNA for the CDR3 is TGCGCCAGCAGCTTGGCCGGAGCCGGGACAGGGTTACAAGATACGCAGTATTTT. Its translation: CASSLAGAGTGLQDTQYF. Full variable domain (remainder filled in from reference TRBV5-1 and TRBJ2-3): KAGVTQTPRYLIKTRGQQVTLSCSPISGHRSVSWYQQTPGQGLQFLFEYFSETQRNKGNFPGRFSGRQFSNSRSEMNVSTLELGDSALYLCASSLAGAGTGLQDTQYFGPGTRLTVL.

There are many counts of this clonotype. This chain connects TRBV5-5 to TRBJ2-3; D may be TRBD1 (5 bases). Germline assignment: CDR1 SGHKS and CDR2 YYEKEE (reference sequence). Trimming stripped 2 bases from V and 2 bases from J, with 9 bases between. The CDR3 covers 14 residues. CDR3 DNA sequence: TGTGCCAGCAGCTTCGACAGATTCACAGATACGCAGTATTTT. Translating gives CASSFDRFTDTQYF.

This chain joins TRBV5-1 and TRBJ2-7; D might be TRBD2 (6 bases). There are 15 residues in the CDR3. V lost 0 bases, J lost 2 bases, and 12 bases lay in between. The germline CDR1 and CDR2 sequences are SGHRS and YFSETQ. The CDR3 DNA follows: TGCGCCAGCAGCTTGGCCCCCGGGGGAGCCTACGAGCAGTACTTC. Encoded protein: CASSLAPGGAYEQYF.

This clonotype was seen a handful of times. V and J are TRBV20-1 and TRBJ1-2; D might be TRBD1 (5 bases). The CDR3 runs to 14 residues. CDR1 is DFQATT and CDR2 is SNEGSKA in the germline V gene (reference sequence). Trimming pared 2 bases from V and 6 bases from J, leaving 16 bases between. The CDR3 sequence is CSARYPSGLNGYTF. For the CDR3, the DNA is TGCAGTGCTAGATATCCTTCGGGGCTGAATGGCTACACCTTC.

The gene calls are TRBV20-1 and TRBJ1-6, with D possibly matching TRBD1 (5 bases). CDR1 and CDR2 (germline): DFQATT, SNEGSKA (reference sequence). Trimming took off 7 bases at V and 9 bases at J, with 19 bases between the two ends. This CDR3 is 14 amino acids long. CDR3 amino acids: CSVKKRGIGSPLHF. For the CDR3, the DNA is TGCAGTGTCAAAAAACGGGGGATAGGTTCACCCCTCCACTTT.

In this sample, this clonotype turned up a few times. The CDR3 nucleotides read TGCAGTGCTTGGGGAGACGGGGCCAACGTCCTGACTTTC. Protein sequence: CSAWGDGANVLTF. The rearrangement uses TRBV20-1 and TRBJ2-6; tentative D call: TRBD2 (5 bases). Trimming took off 5 bases at V and 4 bases at J, with 9 bases between the two ends. CDR3 length: 13 amino acids. Germline V gene sequence: CDR1 DFQATT, CDR2 SNEGSKA (reference sequence).

This clonotype was counted at least ten times. CDR3 sequence: CSAWAQGDQPQHF. The CDR3 bases are TGCAGTGCTTGGGCTCAGGGCGATCAGCCCCAGCATTTT. The chain is built from TRBV20-1 and TRBJ1-5; D possibly corresponds to TRBD1 (5 bases). Trimming took 5 bases from V and 5 from J, leaving 13 bases between them. The CDR3 spans 13 residues. The V gene's germline CDR1 is DFQATT and CDR2 SNEGSKA (reference sequence).

Many counts were recorded for this clonotype. The chain couples TRBV18 to TRBJ2-1; 11 bases line up with TRBD2. Unmatched junction bases numbered 4, after V lost 3 bases and J lost 9 bases. Germline-derived CDR1 and CDR2 are KGHSH and LQKENI. The CDR3 is 14 residues long. The CDR3 DNA reads TGTGCCAGCTCACCCGGGACTAGCGGACCTGAGCAGTTCTTC. Translation gives CASSPGTSGPEQFF.

The chain recombines TRBV19 with TRBJ2-5; D is undetermined. Trimming pared 4 bases from V and 5 bases from J, leaving 14 bases between. The germline gives CDR1 LNHDA, CDR2 SQIVND (reference sequence). The CDR3 is 14 amino acids. The CDR3 coding sequence is TGTGCCAGTAGTAGCCAGGCCGCATTGGAGACCCAGTACTTC. Amino acids: CASSSQAALETQYF. Full variable domain (rest looked up from reference TRBV19 and TRBJ2-5): DGGITQSPKYLFRKEGQNVTLSCEQNLNHDAMYWYRQDPGQGLRLIYYSQIVNDFQKGDIAEGYSVSREKKESFPLTVTSAQKNPTAFYLCASSSQAALETQYFGPGTRLLVL.

The genes are TRBV7-8 and TRBJ1-1; unclear D gene. V lost 2 bases, J lost 3 bases, and 10 bases lay in between. Germline V CDR1 and CDR2: SGHVS, FQNEAQ. CDR3 length: 14 residues. CDR3 amino acids: CASSLPAGYTEAFF. CDR3 bases: TGTGCCAGCAGCTTACCTGCTGGGTACACTGAAGCTTTCTTT. Together with reference TRBV7-8 and TRBJ1-1, the CDR3 gives the full variable domain: GAGVSQSPRYKVAKRGQDVALRCDPISGHVSLFWYQQALGQGPEFLTYFQNEAQLDKSGLPSDRFFAERPEGSVSTLKIQRTQQEDSAVYLCASSLPAGYTEAFFGQGTRLTVV.

The table lists this clonotype with many counts. The chain is built from TRBV20-1 and TRBJ1-1, with D unresolved. V was pared by 2 bases and J by 7 bases, with 17 bases between. Per germline, CDR1 DFQATT and CDR2 SNEGSKA (reference sequence). CDR3 size: 14 residues. The CDR3: CSARSSGGRNEAFF. The CDR3 bases are TGCAGTGCTAGAAGTTCGGGAGGGAGGAATGAAGCTTTCTTT.

This clonotype was observed a handful of times. This chain connects TRBV7-2 to TRBJ2-7, with a possible D match to TRBD1 (6 bases). Germline V gene sequence: CDR1 SGHTA, CDR2 FQGNSA. This CDR3 spans 15 amino acids. V lost 5 bases to trimming and J lost 2 bases, with 16 bases between them. CDR3 residues: CASSPWTAIPYEQYF. The CDR3 DNA reads as TGTGCCAGCAGCCCGTGGACAGCGATTCCCTACGAGCAGTACTTC. Drawing the rest from reference TRBV7-2 and TRBJ2-7, the complete variable domain is GAGVSQSPSNKVTEKGKDVELRCDPISGHTALYWYRQSLGQGLEFLIYFQGNSAPDKSGLPSDRFSAERTGGSVSTLTIQRTQQEDSAVYLCASSPWTAIPYEQYFGPGTRLTVT.

This clonotype was recorded at least ten times. This chain connects TRBV12-3 or TRBV12-4 to TRBJ2-5; 14 nucleotides match TRBD2. The CDR3 contains 15 residues. Trimming at V came to 4 bases and at J to 9 bases, leaving 7 bases not matched to a gene. The chain's CDR3 is CASSSRLAGGPAQYF. The CDR3 coding sequence is TGTGCCAGCAGTTCCCGACTAGCGGGAGGGCCGGCCCAGTACTTC.

About this clonotype: This may be a read error: a much more frequent sequence differs by one nucleotide. This rearrangement joins TRBV29-1 to TRBJ2-7; D remains ambiguous. The V end lost 3 bases, the J end lost 2 bases, and 8 bases lay between the germline ends. CDR1 and CDR2 from the germline V gene are SQVTM and ANQGSEA. This CDR3 is built from 12 residues. CDR3 sequence: CSVERHPYEQYF. The DNA of the CDR3 is TGCAGCGTTGAGAGGCACCCCTACGAGCAGTACTTC.

As concerns this clonotype: The conserved phenylalanine or tryptophan normally closing the CDR3 is absent here, so this likely arose from a read error. This chain connects TRBV20-1 to TRBJ2-7; 7 positions agree with TRBD1. The junction had 10 bases not matched to a gene; V was cut back by 3 bases and J by 2 bases. CDR1 and CDR2 (germline): DFQATT, SNEGSKA (reference sequence). This CDR3 spans 15 amino acids. As DNA, the CDR3 is TGCAGTGCTAGTGAAAAACCGGGACAGACCTACGAGCAGTACTCC. This encodes CSASEKPGQTYEQYS.

V is TRBV27 and J is TRBJ1-1; TRBD1 might be the D (6 bases). The V gene's germline CDR1 is MNHEY and CDR2 SMNVEV (reference sequence). The CDR3 runs to 14 residues. V was clipped by 5 bases and J by 4 bases, with 14 bases between them. The chain's CDR3 is CASSVQGLGTEAFF. Written as DNA, the CDR3 is TGTGCCAGCAGTGTACAGGGCCTGGGCACTGAAGCTTTCTTT.

This clonotype was recorded a few times. V gene TRBV7-9 combines with J gene TRBJ2-3, with a weak D call TRBD1 (6 bases). V was shortened by 5 bases and J by 2 bases, with 14 bases between the two germline ends. The CDR3 totals 15 residues. The germline V gene has CDR1 SEHNR and CDR2 FQNEAQ (reference sequence). This CDR3 reads CASSLYRADTDTQYF. The CDR3 coding sequence is TGTGCCAGCAGCCTGTACAGGGCAGACACAGATACGCAGTATTTT.

This clonotype was detected only a few times. The V and J genes are TRBV6-4 and TRBJ2-3; D remains ambiguous. The CDR3 consists of 16 residues. Germline loops: CDR1 MRHNA, CDR2 SNTAGT. V lost 0 bases and J 0 bases, leaving 10 bases between the germline ends. CDR3 region: CASSDSASTSTDTQYF. CDR3 DNA: TGTGCCAGCAGTGACTCGGCTTCTACTAGCACAGATACGCAGTATTTT.

This clonotype was seen at least ten times. The chain's CDR3 is CASSVAAGVYNEQFF. The CDR3, as DNA: TGTGCCAGCAGCGTAGCAGCGGGAGTGTACAATGAGCAGTTCTTC. V and J are TRBV9 and TRBJ2-1; TRBD2 matches at 8 bases. Germline V gene sequence: CDR1 SGDLS, CDR2 YYNGEE. The CDR3 contains 15 residues. Trimming cost V 0 bases and J 4 bases; bases outside gene matches: 3.

This clonotype has more than one count but fewer than ten. V usage is TRBV27 and J usage is TRBJ2-5; the D gene is possibly TRBD2 (5 bases). Germline CDR1 reads MNHEY; CDR2 reads SMNVEV (reference sequence). V lost 2 bases to trimming and J lost 3 bases, with 7 bases between them. The CDR3 is made up of 13 amino acids. In nucleotides, the CDR3 is TGTGCCAGCAGTTTAATCGGGGAAGAGACCCAGTACTTC. Its translation is CASSLIGEETQYF.